This TCR beta chain was observed in a study of T-cell reconstitution after alpha-beta-depleted transplantation in children. Points from the study as a whole: By one year post-transplant, T-cell counts and diversity largely arose from T cells that were newly produced.

To note about this clonotype: The antigen is unknown.

The V and J ends lost 6 bases and 4 bases, in that order; junction bases with no gene match: 15. This CDR3 has 16 amino acids. Germline CDR1 LNHDA, CDR2 SQIVND (reference sequence). Unique molecular identifiers were used to barcode this TCRbeta library. MiXCR was run by TCRdb on the PCR reads, yielding one entry per CDR3 protein. This repertoire shows roughly 670,000 distinct CDR3 sequences, around 13% found once; its top ten account for 0.79%. The chain carries TRBV19 and TRBJ2-7; 7 positions agree with TRBD2. Sequenced material: PBMCs, taken before TCRalphabeta/CD19-depleted stem cell transplant. This TCR derives from a girl under 10 years old with congenital amegakaryocytic thrombocytopenia, due to receive a stem cell transplant. The CDR3 DNA reads TGTGCCAGTAGCCTTCTCTATGGCAGCGGGGATTACGAGCAGTACTTC. Translation gives CASSLLYGSGDYEQYF.